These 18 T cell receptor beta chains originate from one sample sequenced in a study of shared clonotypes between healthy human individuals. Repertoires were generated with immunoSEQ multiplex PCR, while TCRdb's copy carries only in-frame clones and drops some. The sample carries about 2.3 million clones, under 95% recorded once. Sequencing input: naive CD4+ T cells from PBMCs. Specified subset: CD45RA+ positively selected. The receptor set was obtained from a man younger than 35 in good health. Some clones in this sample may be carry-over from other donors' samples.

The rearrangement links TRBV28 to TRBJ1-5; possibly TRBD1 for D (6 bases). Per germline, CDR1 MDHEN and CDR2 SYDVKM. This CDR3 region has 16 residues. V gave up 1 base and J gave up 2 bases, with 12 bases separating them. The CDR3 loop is CASSLLGGRGNQPQHF. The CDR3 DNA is TGTGCCAGCAGTTTATTGGGGGGCCGAGGCAATCAGCCCCAGCATTTT.

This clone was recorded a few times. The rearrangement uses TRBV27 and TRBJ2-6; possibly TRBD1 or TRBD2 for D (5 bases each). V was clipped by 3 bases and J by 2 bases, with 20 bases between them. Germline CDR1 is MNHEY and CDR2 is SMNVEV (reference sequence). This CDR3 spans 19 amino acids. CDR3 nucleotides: TGTGCCAGCAGTTTTGGGACCATTTACGGGGACCCTGGGGCCAACGTCCTGACTTTC. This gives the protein CASSFGTIYGDPGANVLTF.

The CDR3 protein is CASTVGRSATDTQYF. The CDR3 nucleotides read TGTGCCAGCACGGTAGGCAGGTCCGCCACAGATACGCAGTATTTT. The chain is built from TRBV28 and TRBJ2-3; D remains unclear. Germline-derived CDR1 and CDR2 are MDHEN and SYDVKM. Trimming removed 7 bases from V and 2 bases from J, with 16 bases in between. The CDR3 loop spans 15 amino acids.

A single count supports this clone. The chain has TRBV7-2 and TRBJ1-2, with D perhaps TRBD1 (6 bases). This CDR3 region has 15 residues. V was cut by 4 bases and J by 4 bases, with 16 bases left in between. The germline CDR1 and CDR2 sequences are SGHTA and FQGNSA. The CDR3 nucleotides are TGTGCCAGCAGCTCGGCGCAGGGGCTCGTCTATGGCTACACCTTC. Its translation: CASSSAQGLVYGYTF. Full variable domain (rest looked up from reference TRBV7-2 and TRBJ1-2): GAGVSQSPSNKVTEKGKDVELRCDPISGHTALYWYRQSLGQGLEFLIYFQGNSAPDKSGLPSDRFSAERTGGSVSTLTIQRTQQEDSAVYLCASSSAQGLVYGYTFGSGTRLTVV.

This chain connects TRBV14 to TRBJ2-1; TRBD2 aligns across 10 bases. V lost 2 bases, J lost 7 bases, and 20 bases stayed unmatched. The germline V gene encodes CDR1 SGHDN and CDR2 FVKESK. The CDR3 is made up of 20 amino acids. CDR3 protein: CASSQKGGAWTSGPRNEQFF. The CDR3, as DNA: TGTGCCAGCAGCCAAAAGGGTGGCGCATGGACTAGCGGCCCCAGGAATGAGCAGTTCTTC.

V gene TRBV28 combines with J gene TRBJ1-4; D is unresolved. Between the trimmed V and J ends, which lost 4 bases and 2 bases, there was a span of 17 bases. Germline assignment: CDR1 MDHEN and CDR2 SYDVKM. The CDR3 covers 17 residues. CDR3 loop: CASSSSALGGTNEKLFF. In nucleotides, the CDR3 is TGTGCCAGCAGTTCATCCGCCCTTGGTGGGACTAATGAAAAACTGTTTTTT.

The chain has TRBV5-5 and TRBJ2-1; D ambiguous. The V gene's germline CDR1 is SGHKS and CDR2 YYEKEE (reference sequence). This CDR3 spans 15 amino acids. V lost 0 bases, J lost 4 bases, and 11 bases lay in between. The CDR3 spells CASSLAPLGYNEQFF. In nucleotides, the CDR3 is TGTGCCAGCAGCTTGGCCCCTTTAGGGTACAATGAGCAGTTCTTC.

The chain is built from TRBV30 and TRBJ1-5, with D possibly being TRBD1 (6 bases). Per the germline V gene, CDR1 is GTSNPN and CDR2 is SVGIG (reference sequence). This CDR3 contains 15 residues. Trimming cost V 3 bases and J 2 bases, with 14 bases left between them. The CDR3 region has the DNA TGTGCCTGGAGCAGGGGTCCAGGTCGCAATCAGCCCCAGCATTTT. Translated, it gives CAWSRGPGRNQPQHF.

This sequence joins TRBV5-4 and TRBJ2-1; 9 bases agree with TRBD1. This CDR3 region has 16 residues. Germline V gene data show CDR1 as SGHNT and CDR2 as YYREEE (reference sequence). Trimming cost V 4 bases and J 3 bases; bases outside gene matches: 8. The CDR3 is CASSENRGRVYNEQFF. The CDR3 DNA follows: TGTGCCAGCAGCGAGAACAGGGGGCGCGTCTACAATGAGCAGTTCTTC.

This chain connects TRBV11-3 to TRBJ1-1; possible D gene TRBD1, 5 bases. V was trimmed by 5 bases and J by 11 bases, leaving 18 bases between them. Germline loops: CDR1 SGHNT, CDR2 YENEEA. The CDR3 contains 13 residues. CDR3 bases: TGTGCCAGCAGCCGCGCGGGGGACCGGGGGGCTTTCTTT. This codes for CASSRAGDRGAFF.

Here the CDR3 reads CASSSTGTGAIEQYF. In DNA, the CDR3 is TGTGCCAGCAGCTCCACTGGGACAGGGGCCATCGAGCAGTACTTC. The V and J genes are TRBV7-2 and TRBJ2-7; TRBD1 matches 10 bases. The V gene's germline CDR1 is SGHTA and CDR2 FQGNSA. The CDR3 spans 15 residues. Trimming removed 4 bases from V and 6 bases from J; junction bases left unmatched: 9.

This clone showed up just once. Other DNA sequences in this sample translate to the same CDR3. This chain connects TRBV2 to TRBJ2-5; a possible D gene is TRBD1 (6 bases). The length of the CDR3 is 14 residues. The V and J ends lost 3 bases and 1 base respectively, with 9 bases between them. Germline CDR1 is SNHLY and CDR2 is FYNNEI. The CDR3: CASSEDRTQETQYF. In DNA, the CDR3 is TGTGCCAGCAGTGAGGACAGAACCCAAGAGACCCAGTACTTC.

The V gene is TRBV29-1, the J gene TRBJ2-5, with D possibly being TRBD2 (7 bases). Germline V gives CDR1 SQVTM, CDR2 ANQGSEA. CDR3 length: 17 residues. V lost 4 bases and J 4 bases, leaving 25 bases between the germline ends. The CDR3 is CSVGWTEARGRRETQYF. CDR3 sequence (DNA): TGCAGCGTTGGTTGGACAGAGGCGCGCGGGAGAAGAGAGACCCAGTACTTC.

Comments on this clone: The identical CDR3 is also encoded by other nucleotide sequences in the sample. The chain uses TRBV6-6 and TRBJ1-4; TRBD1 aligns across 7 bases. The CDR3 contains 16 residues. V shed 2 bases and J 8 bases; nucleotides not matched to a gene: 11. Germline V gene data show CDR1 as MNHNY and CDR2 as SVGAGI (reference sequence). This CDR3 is CASSYPIGQGGEKLFF. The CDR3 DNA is TGTGCCAGCAGTTACCCTATCGGGCAGGGGGGAGAAAAACTGTTTTTT.

In DNA, the CDR3 is TGTGCCAGCAGTGAAGGCCAGTTTAGCAATCAGCCCCAGCATTTT. Protein: CASSEGQFSNQPQHF. The chain employs TRBV6-1 and TRBJ1-5; D remains unclear. V lost 1 base and J lost 0, with 7 bases in between. The CDR3 loop spans 15 amino acids. Germline V CDR1 and CDR2: MNHNS, SASEGT.

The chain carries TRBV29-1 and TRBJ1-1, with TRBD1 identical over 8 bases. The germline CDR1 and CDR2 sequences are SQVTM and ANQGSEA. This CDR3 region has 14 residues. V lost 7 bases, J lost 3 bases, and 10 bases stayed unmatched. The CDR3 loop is CSAFSRTGYTEAFF. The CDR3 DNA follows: TGCAGCGCCTTTTCCCGGACAGGGTACACTGAAGCTTTCTTT.

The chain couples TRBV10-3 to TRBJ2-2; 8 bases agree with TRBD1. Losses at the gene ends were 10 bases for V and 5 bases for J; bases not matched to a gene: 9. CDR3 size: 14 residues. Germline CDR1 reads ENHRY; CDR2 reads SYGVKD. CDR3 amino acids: CATGEDRETGELFF. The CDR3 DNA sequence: TGTGCCACCGGGGAGGACAGGGAGACCGGGGAGCTGTTTTTT.

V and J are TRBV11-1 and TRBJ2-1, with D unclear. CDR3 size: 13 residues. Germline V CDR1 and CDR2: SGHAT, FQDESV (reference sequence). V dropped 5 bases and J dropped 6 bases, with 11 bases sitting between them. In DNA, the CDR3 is TGTGCCAGCAGCATTAGAGGCGGCAATGAGCAGTTCTTC. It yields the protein CASSIRGGNEQFF. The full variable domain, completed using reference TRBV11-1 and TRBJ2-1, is EAEVAQSPRYKITEKSQAVAFWCDPISGHATLYWYRQILGQGPELLVQFQDESVVDDSQLPKDRFSAERLKGVDSTLKIQPAELGDSAMYLCASSIRGGNEQFFGPGTRLTVL.